One sample yielded the 22 T cell receptor beta chains listed below, sequenced in a study of T cell changes during pregnancy in multiple sclerosis. Libraries were prepared by immunoSEQ multiplex PCR; TCRdb keeps only in-frame clonotypes and omits some of them. The sample records 44,000 or so clones, approximately 87% being singletons. The source material was peripheral blood, sampled in the first trimester of pregnancy. The receptors stem from a female donor in good health, enrolled as a control in a pregnancy study.

The CDR3 nucleotides read TGTGCCAGCAGTCCCCTGGGGGGTGGGACCACTGAAGCTTTCTTT. This encodes CASSPLGGGTTEAFF. The J gene is TRBJ1-1, the V gene TRBV28; possible D gene TRBD1, 5 bases. Germline V gene data show CDR1 as MDHEN and CDR2 as SYDVKM. V was trimmed by 5 bases and J by 4 bases, leaving 17 bases between them. The CDR3 has 15 residues.

This chain connects TRBV25-1 to TRBJ2-3, with 10 bases lining up with TRBD2. The germline CDR1 and CDR2 sequences are MGHDK and SYGVNS. There are 15 residues in the CDR3. The V and J ends lost 6 bases and 1 base, in that order; junction bases with no gene match: 4. CDR3 in DNA: TGTGCCAGCAGGAAAGCGGGAGGGGGCACAGATACGCAGTATTTT. Protein: CASRKAGGGTDTQYF.

The V gene is TRBV5-3, the J gene TRBJ2-1; a weak D match, TRBD2 (5 bases). TRBV5-3 is an ORF for which the function is uncertain. This CDR3 is built from 12 residues. Trimming shortened V by 4 bases and J by 7 bases, and 9 bases separated the two germline ends. The CDR3 region has the DNA TGTGCCAGAAGCGTGTGGGAGAATGAGCAGTTCTTC. It codes for CARSVWENEQFF.

This rearrangement joins TRBV6-6 to TRBJ2-1, with 7 bases aligning to TRBD2. After removal of 7 bases from V and 2 bases from J, the junction contained 5 bases not matched to a gene. CDR3 length equals 14 residues. Germline values: CDR1 MNHNY, CDR2 SVGAGI (reference sequence). CDR3 coding DNA: TGTGCCAGCACGCGGGAGCCCACCTACAATGAGCAGTTCTTC. It encodes CASTREPTYNEQFF.

This chain links TRBV7-2 with TRBJ2-1; the D gene is possibly TRBD1 (6 bases). The germline V gene encodes CDR1 SGHTA and CDR2 FQGNSA. The CDR3 is made up of 15 amino acids. V was cut by 5 bases and J by 4 bases, with 15 bases left in between. The CDR3 loop is CASSTQGPDYNEQFF. Written as DNA, the CDR3 is TGTGCCAGCAGCACCCAGGGGCCCGATTACAATGAGCAGTTCTTC.

J is TRBJ2-1 and V is TRBV19; TRBD2 matches at 7 bases. CDR1 LNHDA and CDR2 SQIVND come from the germline V gene (reference sequence). V dropped 6 bases and J dropped 8; count of bases not matched to a gene: 4. The CDR3 contains 12 residues. The CDR3 nucleotides read TGTGCCAGTAGGGGGGAGGGTCATGAGCAGTTCTTC. As protein: CASRGEGHEQFF. The entire variable domain, with the rest obtained from reference TRBV19 and TRBJ2-1, is as follows: DGGITQSPKYLFRKEGQNVTLSCEQNLNHDAMYWYRQDPGQGLRLIYYSQIVNDFQKGDIAEGYSVSREKKESFPLTVTSAQKNPTAFYLCASRGEGHEQFFGPGTRLTVL.

The J gene is TRBJ2-1, the V gene TRBV6-5; TRBD2 is a possible D gene (5 bases). The length of the CDR3 is 14 residues. Trimming removed 0 bases at V and 10 bases at J, with 13 bases between. CDR1 is MNHEY and CDR2 is SVGAGI in the germline V gene. This CDR3 reads CASSYSIWEWEQFF. CDR3 DNA sequence: TGTGCCAGCAGTTACTCGATCTGGGAGTGGGAGCAGTTCTTC.

The chain employs TRBV10-3 and TRBJ1-1; 9 bases match TRBD1. The germline V gene encodes CDR1 ENHRY and CDR2 SYGVKD. This CDR3 contains 17 residues. V dropped 0 bases and J dropped 4; count of bases not matched to a gene: 9. The CDR3 loop is CAISESGTGKVGTEAFF. The CDR3 DNA is TGTGCCATCAGTGAGTCCGGGACAGGGAAGGTGGGCACTGAAGCTTTCTTT.

This chain connects TRBV6-5 to TRBJ1-3, with TRBD1 matching over 8 bases. CDR3 length equals 15 residues. The ends lost 6 bases at V and 2 bases at J; junction bases unmatched: 6. Germline CDR1 and CDR2: MNHEY and SVGAGI. The CDR3 bases are TGTGCCAGCAGCCTGACAGGGGTGACTGGAAACACCATATATTTT. Translated: CASSLTGVTGNTIYF.

This clone was picked up a small number of times. This sequence joins TRBV9 and TRBJ2-7; D is possibly TRBD2 (5 bases). CDR3 length: 13 residues. CDR1 is SGDLS, CDR2 YYNGEE, per germline. With 0 bases removed from V and 4 bases from J, the gap between germline ends came to 8 bases. CDR3: CASSVGPGYEQYF. The CDR3 DNA follows: TGTGCCAGCAGCGTAGGTCCGGGATACGAGCAGTACTTC.

This rearrangement joins TRBV7-9 to TRBJ2-5; 9 nucleotides agree with TRBD2. V was pared by 6 bases and J by 1 base, with 6 bases of the junction left unmatched. The CDR3 extends over 15 amino acids. Germline CDR1 SEHNR, CDR2 FQNEAQ (reference sequence). Here the CDR3 DNA reads TGTGCCAGCAGTCGACTAGCGGAAAGCCAAGAGACCCAGTACTTC. Translation: CASSRLAESQETQYF.

The chain recombines TRBV29-1 with TRBJ2-5; a possible D gene is TRBD2 (5 bases). Germline V gene data show CDR1 as SQVTM and CDR2 as ANQGSEA. V was cut by 8 bases and J by 5 bases, with 18 bases left in between. The CDR3 has 13 residues. The CDR3 nucleotides are TGCAGCCTCCGGGCCCCCCGAGGGGAGACCCAGTACTTC. It encodes CSLRAPRGETQYF.

The genes are TRBV27 and TRBJ2-7, with 10 bases identical to TRBD2. Trimming cost V 6 bases and J 4 bases; bases outside gene matches: 9. Germline V gene lookup returns CDR1 MNHEY and CDR2 SMNVEV (reference sequence). The CDR3 has 15 amino acids. The CDR3, as DNA: TGTGCCAGCAGACCCGGGTCTAGCGGGAGTTACGAGCAGTACTTC. This sequence encodes CASRPGSSGSYEQYF.

This clone counts as medium-sized (0.01 to 0.1%). V gene TRBV19 combines with J gene TRBJ1-2, with D perhaps TRBD1 (6 bases). The V gene's germline CDR1 is LNHDA and CDR2 SQIVND (reference sequence). The CDR3 has 13 amino acids. Trimming pared 5 bases from V and 4 bases from J, leaving 11 bases between. The CDR3 coding sequence is TGTGCCAGTAGTCGGGACATAGGCTATGGCTACACCTTC. Amino acids: CASSRDIGYGYTF.

The CDR3 here is CASSPGSNRETQYF. The DNA for the CDR3 is TGTGCCAGCAGCCCCGGTTCTAACCGAGAGACCCAGTACTTC. V and J are TRBV11-2 and TRBJ2-5, with unresolved D. The CDR3 contains 14 residues. The V and J ends lost 5 bases and 4 bases respectively, with 14 bases between them. Germline CDR1 reads SGHAT; CDR2 reads FQNNGV. The full variable domain, rest sourced from reference TRBV11-2 and TRBJ2-5, is EAGVAQSPRYKIIEKRQSVAFWCNPISGHATLYWYQQILGQGPKLLIQFQNNGVVDDSQLPKDRFSAERLKGVDSTLKIQPAKLEDSAVYLCASSPGSNRETQYFGPGTRLLVL.

V usage is TRBV30 and J usage is TRBJ1-2; 8 nucleotides line up with TRBD1. Looked up from germline, CDR1 is GTSNPN and CDR2 is SVGIG (reference sequence). The CDR3 spans 13 residues. The CDR3 here is CVSSQGANYGYTF. The DNA of the CDR3 is TGTGTTTCCTCTCAGGGGGCCAACTATGGCTACACCTTC.

The chain links TRBV27 to TRBJ2-7; 8 nucleotides line up with TRBD2. Germline V gives CDR1 MNHEY, CDR2 SMNVEV (reference sequence). J gave up 7 bases and V 3 bases, and 2 bases lay outside the gene matches. The CDR3 extends over 12 amino acids. CDR3 in amino acids: CASSFGGGEQYF. For the CDR3, the DNA is TGTGCCAGCAGTTTCGGCGGGGGGGAGCAGTACTTC.

The J gene is TRBJ2-5, the V gene TRBV6-5; D gene unclear. The germline V gene has CDR1 MNHEY and CDR2 SVGAGI. V lost 0 bases and J lost 5, with 7 bases in between. The CDR3 has 13 residues. CDR3 amino acids: CASSYSQWETQYF. As DNA, the CDR3 is TGTGCCAGCAGTTACTCCCAGTGGGAGACCCAGTACTTC.

V usage is TRBV6-1 and J usage is TRBJ2-7; a weak D match, TRBD2 (5 bases). Trimming pared 7 bases from V and 4 bases from J, leaving 17 bases between. Germline lookup yields CDR1 MNHNS and CDR2 SASEGT. The CDR3 has 14 amino acids. CDR3 in DNA: TGTGCCAGCACCATACCAGGACTCGGGTACGAGCAGTACTTC. This translates into CASTIPGLGYEQYF.

This rearrangement joins TRBV6-8 to TRBJ2-7, with 11 bases aligning to TRBD2. Germline V lookup: CDR1 MNHGY, CDR2 SAAAGT. V was clipped by 1 base and J by 6 bases; unmatched bases: 17. The CDR3 is made up of 19 amino acids. The CDR3 nucleotides are TGTGCCAGCAGTTACTATCGGGGCGGGGATAGCGGGAGGGCCTCCGAGCAGTACTTC. As protein: CASSYYRGGDSGRASEQYF.

The genes are TRBV5-1 and TRBJ1-1, with a weak D call TRBD1 (6 bases). The germline gives CDR1 SGHRS, CDR2 YFSETQ. The V end lost 4 bases, the J end lost 6 bases, and 16 bases lay between the germline ends. The CDR3 runs to 14 residues. The CDR3 coding sequence is TGCGCCAGCAGCCCTGGGGGCAACATCCCTGAAGCTTTCTTT. Translating gives CASSPGGNIPEAFF.

The rearrangement uses TRBV11-2 and TRBJ2-7; a possible D gene is TRBD1 (5 bases). V lost 2 bases and J 4 bases, leaving 9 bases between the germline ends. The CDR3 length is 13 residues. Germline V gene sequence: CDR1 SGHAT, CDR2 FQNNGV. CDR3 residues: CASSLIQGYEQYF. DNA for the CDR3: TGTGCCAGCAGCTTAATTCAGGGATACGAGCAGTACTTC. Full variable domain (outside the CDR3, taken from reference TRBV11-2 and TRBJ2-7): EAGVAQSPRYKIIEKRQSVAFWCNPISGHATLYWYQQILGQGPKLLIQFQNNGVVDDSQLPKDRFSAERLKGVDSTLKIQPAKLEDSAVYLCASSLIQGYEQYFGPGTRLTVT.